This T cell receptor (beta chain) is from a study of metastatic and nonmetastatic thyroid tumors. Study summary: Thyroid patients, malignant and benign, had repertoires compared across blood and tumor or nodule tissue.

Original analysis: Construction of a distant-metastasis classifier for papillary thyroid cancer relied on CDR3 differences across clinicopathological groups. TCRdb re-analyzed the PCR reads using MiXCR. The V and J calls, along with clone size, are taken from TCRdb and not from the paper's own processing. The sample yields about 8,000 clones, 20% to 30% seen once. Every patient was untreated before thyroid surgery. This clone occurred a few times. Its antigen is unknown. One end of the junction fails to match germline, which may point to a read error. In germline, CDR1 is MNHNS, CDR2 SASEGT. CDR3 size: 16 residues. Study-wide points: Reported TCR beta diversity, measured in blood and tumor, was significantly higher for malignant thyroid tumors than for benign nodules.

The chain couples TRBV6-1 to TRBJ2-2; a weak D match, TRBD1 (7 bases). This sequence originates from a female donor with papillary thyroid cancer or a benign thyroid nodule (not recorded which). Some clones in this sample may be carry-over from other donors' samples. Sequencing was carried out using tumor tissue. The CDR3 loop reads CVSTSLQGRKTGELFF. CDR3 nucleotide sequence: TGTGTCAGCACCTCACTACAGGGGAGGAAGACCGGGGAGCTGTTTTTT.